Presented here are 19 T cell receptor beta chains from one specimen sequenced in a study of cytomegalovirus exposure and HLA in healthy donors. Primers for the PCR totalled 60 Vbeta and 13 Jbeta. The data were produced by immunoSEQ multiplex PCR, yet TCRdb's version contains in-frame clones alone and is incomplete. The profile shows roughly 120,000 clones, around 80% of them singletons. Material: PBMCs. These TCRs come from a man aged 18 to 30 in good health and CMV-seronegative.

This chain connects TRBV6-1 to TRBJ1-1, with D perhaps matching TRBD1 (5 bases). This CDR3 spans 15 amino acids. Germline CDR1 is MNHNS and CDR2 is SASEGT. V was pared by 9 bases and J by 6 bases, with 23 bases between. The CDR3 coding sequence is TGTGCCAGTAGAAGCTATCCAGGGAGGGGCGCTGAAGCTTTCTTT. Protein: CASRSYPGRGAEAFF.

The J gene is TRBJ2-1, the V gene TRBV18; 12 bases are a match to TRBD2. The V gene's germline CDR1 is KGHSH and CDR2 LQKENI. J was trimmed by 8 bases and V by 3 bases; bases with no gene match: 8. The length of the CDR3 is 16 residues. As DNA, the CDR3 is TGTGCCAGCTCACCGGAGACTAGCGGGAGAATGGATGAGCAGTTCTTC. Translated, it gives CASSPETSGRMDEQFF.

This clone was seen at least ten times. The chain recombines TRBV21-1 with TRBJ2-3; the table's D call, TRBD2, has no DNA check behind it. TRBV21-1 constitutes a pseudogene. CDR3 length equals 14 residues. The CDR3 nucleotides read TGTGCCAGCAGCATAGGGACTTACACAGATACGCAGTATTTT. It is translated as CASSIGTYTDTQYF.

The sample holds one count of this clone. The chain recombines TRBV6-5 with TRBJ1-2; 11 bases are shared with TRBD1. The germline V gene has CDR1 MNHEY and CDR2 SVGAGI. V shed 6 bases, J shed 4 bases, and the junction held 7 bases outside the gene matches. The CDR3 length is 15 residues. The CDR3 DNA follows: TGTGCCAGCAGAGATCGGACAGGGGGCGGCTATGGCTACACCTTC. Translating it yields CASRDRTGGGYGYTF.

This clone was observed a single time. The chain employs TRBV6-1 and TRBJ1-1; D possibly corresponds to TRBD1 (5 bases). The CDR3 is 14 amino acids. Looked up from germline, CDR1 is MNHNS and CDR2 is SASEGT. The V end was cut by 2 bases, the J end by 2 bases, with 9 bases between. The CDR3 loop reads CASSEYGGNTEAFF. Here the CDR3 DNA reads TGTGCCAGCAGTGAATACGGGGGAAACACTGAAGCTTTCTTT.

The V and J genes are TRBV6-5 and TRBJ1-5, with D maybe TRBD1 (6 bases). From germline, CDR1 is MNHEY and CDR2 SVGAGI. The germline V and J ends were trimmed by 6 bases and 4 bases, with 13 bases remaining between them. This CDR3 is 14 amino acids long. For the CDR3, the DNA is TGTGCCAGCAGCCGCGGACAGAGAAATCAGCCCCAGCATTTT. Its protein is CASSRGQRNQPQHF.

V and J are TRBV4-3 and TRBJ2-5; 8 bases map to TRBD2. This CDR3 is 19 amino acids long. From germline, CDR1 is LGHNA and CDR2 YSLEER. The J segment lost 2 bases and the V segment lost 1 base, leaving 15 bases of the junction unmatched. The CDR3 sequence: CASSQVVSGSSMGQETQYF. For the CDR3, the DNA is TGCGCCAGCAGCCAAGTTGTAAGCGGGAGTTCAATGGGGCAAGAGACCCAGTACTTC.

This clone was seen a handful of times. The V call is TRBV9, the J call TRBJ2-1; 7 nucleotides align to TRBD2. There are 17 residues in the CDR3. In germline, CDR1 is SGDLS, CDR2 YYNGEE. Trimming took 0 bases from V and 9 from J; bases not matched to a gene: 15. The CDR3 sequence is CASSVAPLWEGKGEQFF. The CDR3 DNA is TGTGCCAGCAGCGTAGCCCCCCTGTGGGAGGGCAAGGGTGAGCAGTTCTTC.

This clone came up a few times. V and J are TRBV2 and TRBJ2-5; 7 bases are shared with TRBD2. CDR1 is SNHLY, CDR2 FYNNEI, per germline. The CDR3 sequence is 13 residues long. The V segment lost 4 bases and the J segment 7 bases; nucleotides outside the gene matches: 6. CDR3 nucleotides: TGTGCCAGCAGTGTACGGGAGGAGGGGACCCAGTACTTC. Amino acids: CASSVREEGTQYF.

Comments on this clone: One junction end disagrees with the germline gene, perhaps due to a read error. J is TRBJ2-5 and V is TRBV7-7; TRBD1 agrees at 7 bases. In germline, CDR1 is SSHAT, CDR2 FNYEAQ (reference sequence). There are 15 residues in the CDR3. The CDR3 spells CASSSRDSSQETQYF. Here the CDR3 DNA reads TGTGCTAGCAGCTCAAGGGACAGTAGCCAAGAGACCCAGTACTTC.

The chain recombines TRBV20-1 with TRBJ2-5; no clear D. The J call may be mistaken, given a closer DNA end match to TRBJ2-7. CDR3 length equals 11 residues. From germline, CDR1 is DFQATT and CDR2 SNEGSKA (reference sequence). The CDR3 reads CSVGGSYEQYF. CDR3 DNA: TGCAGTGTTGGCGGCTCCTACGAGCAGTACTTC.

CDR3 nucleotide sequence: TGTGCCAGCAGCTTTAGCGGGGCCGGGGGGGATACGCAGTATTTT. It yields the protein CASSFSGAGGDTQYF. This chain uses TRBV7-2 with TRBJ2-3; 8 bases are a match to TRBD2. There are 15 residues in the CDR3. The V and J ends lost 3 bases and 6 bases, in that order; junction bases with no gene match: 8. CDR1 SGHTA and CDR2 FQGNSA come from the germline V gene. Based on the CDR3 plus reference TRBV7-2 and TRBJ2-3, the full variable domain is GAGVSQSPSNKVTEKGKDVELRCDPISGHTALYWYRQSLGQGLEFLIYFQGNSAPDKSGLPSDRFSAERTGGSVSTLTIQRTQQEDSAVYLCASSFSGAGGDTQYFGPGTRLTVL.

The V and J genes are TRBV9 and TRBJ2-1; 12 positions match TRBD2. Losses at the gene ends were 4 bases for V and 8 bases for J; bases not matched to a gene: 7. The CDR3 totals 15 residues. Germline values: CDR1 SGDLS, CDR2 YYNGEE. The CDR3 loop reads CASSPGPSGRDEQFF. The CDR3 DNA is TGTGCCAGCAGCCCTGGCCCTAGCGGGAGGGATGAGCAGTTCTTC.

This clone was detected only a few times. V usage is TRBV7-8 and J usage is TRBJ2-2; tentatively, D is TRBD1 (6 bases). This CDR3 is built from 12 residues. CDR1 is SGHVS, CDR2 FQNEAQ, per germline. Trimming stripped 6 bases from V and 7 bases from J, with 9 bases between. CDR3 in DNA: TGTGCCAGCAGTCTCAGGGGCGGGGAGCTGTTTTTT. It yields the protein CASSLRGGELFF.

J is TRBJ1-1 and V is TRBV18; D might be TRBD1 (5 bases). This CDR3 has 14 residues. Germline V gene sequence: CDR1 KGHSH, CDR2 LQKENI. Trimming shortened V by 3 bases and J by 4 bases, and 12 bases separated the two germline ends. CDR3 protein: CASSPPRVGTEAFF. The CDR3 nucleotides are TGTGCCAGCTCACCCCCCAGGGTGGGCACTGAAGCTTTCTTT.

The chain is built from TRBV9 and TRBJ2-7; 9 bases are shared with TRBD2. V trimming: 0 bases; J trimming: 5 bases; junction bases outside the gene matches: 9. Germline assignment: CDR1 SGDLS and CDR2 YYNGEE. The CDR3 has 16 residues. The CDR3 region is CASSVGILIAGDEQYF. The DNA of the CDR3 is TGTGCCAGCAGCGTAGGAATTCTTATAGCGGGAGACGAGCAGTACTTC.

This chain links TRBV7-6 with TRBJ2-5; D may be TRBD1 (6 bases). With 1 base removed from V and 5 bases from J, the gap between germline ends came to 20 bases. This CDR3 spans 17 amino acids. Germline values: CDR1 SGHVS, CDR2 FNYEAQ. The CDR3 loop is CASSLVFFRGKGETQYF. CDR3 nucleotide sequence: TGTGCCAGCAGCTTAGTCTTTTTTAGGGGGAAGGGGGAGACCCAGTACTTC.

The CDR3 region has the DNA TGTGCCAGCAGCTTCTGGACTAGCGGGAGGGGTGAGCAGTTCTTC. This codes for CASSFWTSGRGEQFF. This chain uses TRBV7-9 with TRBJ2-1; 15 bases are shared with TRBD2. J gave up 9 bases and V 3 bases, and 3 bases lay outside the gene matches. There are 15 residues in the CDR3. Per germline, CDR1 SEHNR and CDR2 FQNEAQ (reference sequence).

V usage is TRBV11-2 and J usage is TRBJ2-2; possibly TRBD1 for D (6 bases). The CDR3 runs 15 residues. Germline V CDR1 and CDR2: SGHAT, FQNNGV. V gave up 5 bases and J gave up 1 base, with 11 bases separating them. This chain's CDR3 is CASSPQQGNTGELFF. CDR3 DNA sequence: TGTGCCAGCAGCCCCCAACAGGGGAACACCGGGGAGCTGTTTTTT.